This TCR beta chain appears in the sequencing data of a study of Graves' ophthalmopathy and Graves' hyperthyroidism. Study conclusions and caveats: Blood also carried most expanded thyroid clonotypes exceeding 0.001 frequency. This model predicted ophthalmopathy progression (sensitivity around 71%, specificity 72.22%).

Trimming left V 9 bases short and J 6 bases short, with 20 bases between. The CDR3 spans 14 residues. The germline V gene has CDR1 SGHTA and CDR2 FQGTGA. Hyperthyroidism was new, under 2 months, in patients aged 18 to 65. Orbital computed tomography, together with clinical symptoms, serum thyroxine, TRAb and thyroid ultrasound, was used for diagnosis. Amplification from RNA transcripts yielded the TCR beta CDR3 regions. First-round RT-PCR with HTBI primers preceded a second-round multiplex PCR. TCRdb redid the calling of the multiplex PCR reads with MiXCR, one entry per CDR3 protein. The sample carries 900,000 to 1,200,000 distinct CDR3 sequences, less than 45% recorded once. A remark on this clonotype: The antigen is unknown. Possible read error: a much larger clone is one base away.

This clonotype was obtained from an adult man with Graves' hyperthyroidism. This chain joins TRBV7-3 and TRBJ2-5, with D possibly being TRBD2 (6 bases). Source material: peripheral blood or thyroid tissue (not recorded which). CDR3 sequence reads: CASRVGSVSQTQYF. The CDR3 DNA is TGTGCCAGTAGGGTCGGGAGCGTGTCGCAGACCCAGTACTTC.